The source of this T cell receptor beta chain is a study of T cell changes during pregnancy in multiple sclerosis (dated by TCRdb to between 2018 and 2021). About the full investigation: In women with multiple sclerosis, the researchers looked at how the T cell repertoire shifted as pregnancy progressed.

Of note for this clone: No antigen is known for it. Base qualities are not recorded, but no much larger clone differs from it by a single base.

From a lookup of the germline V gene (reference sequence), CDR1 and CDR2 are SEHNR and FQNEAQ. V trim: 7 bases; J trim: 8 bases; unmatched bases: 6. The CDR3 runs 13 amino acids, cysteine and phenylalanine included. The entry retains the CDR3 DNA only, 39 bases that are in frame from base 1. Library preparation used the immunoSEQ multiplex PCR assay. TCRdb holds this immuneACCESS table with in-frame rearrangements only. Some clones are missing; in checked studies, unresolved V genes explain under half, and the rest has no known cause. Counted in this sample were 100,000 or so clones; 90% to 95% of them appeared once. The ten most abundant clones make up more than 0.8% of the sample.

The sequence links TRBV7-9 to TRBJ1-2, with 11 bases matching TRBD1. The TCR sequence derives from a female donor with multiple sclerosis, enrolled in a pregnancy study. Sequenced here: peripheral blood, sampled before pregnancy. The CDR3 region reads CASTIGTGGGYTF. At the DNA level, the sequence is TGTGCCAGCACTATCGGGACAGGGGGAGGCTACACCTTC.